The 10 T cell receptor beta chains in this list originate from one sample, sequenced in a study of blood T cells in healthy people across ages. Primed by a sample-barcoded 5' primer and a J-beta primer mix, a second PCR proceeded for roughly 6 to 12 cycles. One entry per CDR3 protein, called by TCRdb with MiXCR from the 5' RACE reads. Of about 720,000 distinct CDR3 sequences listed, around a quarter are singletons. This sample also appeared in a second study, on T cells of mothers and their children.

What was sequenced was blood. The source of these receptors is a boy aged 5-17 years in good health.

The chain links TRBV20-1 to TRBJ1-5; TRBD1 aligns across 7 bases. Germline V lookup: CDR1 DFQATT, CDR2 SNEGSKA (reference sequence). Losses at the gene ends were 6 bases for V and 2 bases for J; bases not matched to a gene: 7. The CDR3 spans 14 residues. DNA of the CDR3: TGCAGTGCAACACTCACAGGGGGCAATCAGCCCCAGCATTTT. Protein sequence: CSATLTGGNQPQHF.

The chain combines TRBV4-3 with TRBJ2-7, with D hard to call. The CDR3 totals 14 residues. The germline V and J ends were trimmed by 0 bases and 6 bases, with 12 bases remaining between them. CDR1 and CDR2 from the germline V gene are LGHNA and YSLEER. In DNA form, the CDR3 reads TGCGCCAGCAGCCAAGATATCATCCGATCCGAGCAGTACTTC. It translates to CASSQDIIRSEQYF.

The table lists this clonotype with a few counts. This chain joins TRBV28 and TRBJ1-4, with 10 positions matching TRBD1. Germline loops: CDR1 MDHEN, CDR2 SYDVKM. Trimming took 5 bases from V and 8 from J; bases not matched to a gene: 8. This CDR3 is 15 amino acids long. The CDR3, as DNA: TGTGCCAGCAGTGGGACAGGGGATCTCCGCGAAAAACTGTTTTTT. Its protein product is CASSGTGDLREKLFF.

The chain is built from TRBV29-1 and TRBJ1-2, with a possible D match to TRBD1 (5 bases). Germline assignment: CDR1 SQVTM and CDR2 ANQGSEA. This CDR3 comprises 15 residues. V lost 3 bases, J lost 9 bases, and 23 bases lay in between. CDR3 in DNA: TGCAGCGTTGATCCGAGGGAGGGGCCCCCAGGTAGCTACACCTTC. It translates to CSVDPREGPPGSYTF. Full variable domain (rest looked up from reference TRBV29-1 and TRBJ1-2): SAVISQKPSRDICQRGTSLTIQCQVDSQVTMMFWYRQQPGQSLTLIATANQGSEATYESGFVIDKFPISRPNLTFSTLTVSNMSPEDSSIYLCSVDPREGPPGSYTFGSGTRLTVV.

The chain has TRBV5-1 and TRBJ1-1; TRBD1 might be the D (5 bases). V lost 1 base, J lost 7 bases, and 14 bases lay in between. CDR3 length equals 14 residues. CDR1 SGHRS and CDR2 YFSETQ come from the germline V gene. CDR3 bases: TGCGCCAGCAGCTTGCCAACCGACAGCTATGAAGCTTTCTTT. This encodes CASSLPTDSYEAFF.

Only a few counts were recorded for this clonotype. The chain combines TRBV4-3 with TRBJ1-2; 12 positions agree with TRBD1. There are 14 residues in the CDR3. With 0 bases clipped from V and 12 bases from J, the junction kept 5 bases outside the gene matches. Germline V CDR1 and CDR2: LGHNA, YSLEER. In DNA form, the CDR3 reads TGCGCCAGCAGCCAAGAGGGGACAGGGGGCGTCAACACCTTC. This sequence encodes CASSQEGTGGVNTF.

The CDR3 DNA sequence: TGCAGTGTCGTAGGGGGCCATTACAATGAGCAGTTCTTC. Residues: CSVVGGHYNEQFF. V gene TRBV20-1 combines with J gene TRBJ2-1, with TRBD1 matching over 7 bases. The CDR3 extends over 13 amino acids. The junction had 7 bases not matched to a gene; V was cut back by 7 bases and J by 4 bases. Germline V lookup: CDR1 DFQATT, CDR2 SNEGSKA (reference sequence).

The chain recombines TRBV4-1 with TRBJ1-1; D perhaps matches TRBD1 (5 bases). The V end lost 1 base, the J end lost 5 bases, and 20 bases lay between the germline ends. This CDR3 spans 17 amino acids. CDR1 is MGHRA, CDR2 YSYEKL, per germline. Written as DNA, the CDR3 is TGCGCCAGCAGCCAAGCGACCTACCAGGCAAAGGGGACTGAAGCTTTCTTT. Protein product: CASSQATYQAKGTEAFF.

The rearrangement uses TRBV14 and TRBJ1-3; maybe TRBD1 (6 bases). The germline gives CDR1 SGHDN, CDR2 FVKESK. Trimming removed 4 bases from V and 0 bases from J, with 16 bases in between. The CDR3 is 17 residues long. Here the CDR3 reads CASSPGARGPSGNTIYF. The CDR3 coding sequence is TGTGCCAGCAGCCCAGGGGCTAGGGGCCCCTCTGGAAACACCATATATTTT.

The V call is TRBV4-3, the J call TRBJ2-1; D possibly uses TRBD1 or TRBD2 (5 bases each). V dropped 3 bases and J dropped 7 bases, with 25 bases sitting between them. The length of the CDR3 is 18 residues. Germline V CDR1 and CDR2: LGHNA, YSLEER. CDR3 nucleotide sequence: TGCGCCAGCAGCCAGACCCCGGCTTGGGGGAAGTCGGGGAATGAGCAGTTCTTC. Protein product: CASSQTPAWGKSGNEQFF.